The 8 T cell receptor beta chains below all came from one sample that was sequenced in a study of cytotoxic CD8 clonotypes in ibrutinib-treated CLL. Assay: immunoSEQ multiplex PCR; the TCRdb copy retains only in-frame clones and omits some. The sample includes about 130,000 clones, 70% to 80% of them seen just once. The specimen was PBMCs, collected after 12 months of ibrutinib treatment. Receptors originate from a human donor with chronic lymphocytic leukemia.

This rearrangement joins TRBV5-1 to TRBJ2-3, with D possibly TRBD2 on 6 matching bases. Looked up from germline, CDR1 is SGHRS and CDR2 is YFSETQ. The CDR3 sequence is 14 residues long. V lost 4 bases and J lost 1, with 10 bases in between. DNA for the CDR3: TGCGCCAGCAGCGGCGGGATCGGCACAGATACGCAGTATTTT. Residues: CASSGGIGTDTQYF.

Only a few counts were recorded for this clone. The chain couples TRBV18 to TRBJ1-4; the D gene is possibly TRBD1 (6 bases). Trimming stripped 1 base from V and 5 bases from J, with 11 bases between. CDR1 KGHSH and CDR2 LQKENI come from the germline V gene. The CDR3 consists of 15 residues. For the CDR3, the DNA is TGTGCCAGCTCACCACTATTGGACAGCAATGAAAAACTGTTTTTT. The encoded protein is CASSPLLDSNEKLFF.

This clone was observed a few times. This chain links TRBV19 with TRBJ2-3; no definite D call. The CDR3 runs to 13 residues. The ends were cut back, 5 bases at V and 4 bases at J, with 10 bases in the middle. The V gene's germline CDR1 is LNHDA and CDR2 SQIVND (reference sequence). Written as DNA, the CDR3 is TGTGCCAGTAGTGTCCTAGGTTCAGATACGCAGTATTTT. Protein product: CASSVLGSDTQYF.

The rearrangement joins TRBV6-5 to TRBJ2-7; 11 bases agree with TRBD1. This CDR3 region has 14 residues. The germline V gene has CDR1 MNHEY and CDR2 SVGAGI. V dropped 7 bases and J dropped 4; count of bases not matched to a gene: 6. The CDR3 is CASTAGQGVYEQYF. CDR3 DNA: TGTGCCAGCACCGCGGGACAGGGGGTGTACGAGCAGTACTTC.

The sample holds one count of this clone. The rearrangement links TRBV11-2 to TRBJ2-7; D unclear. This CDR3 has 12 amino acids. Per the germline V gene, CDR1 is SGHAT and CDR2 is FQNNGV. V shed 4 bases and J shed 6 bases, with 10 bases lying between them. The CDR3 bases are TGTGCCAGCAGCTGGCCCCGTGGCGAGCAGTACTTC. Protein sequence: CASSWPRGEQYF.

The chain is built from TRBV15 and TRBJ2-1; the D gene is possibly TRBD2 (6 bases). The ends were cut back, 0 bases at V and 14 bases at J, with 11 bases in the middle. Germline loops: CDR1 LNHNV, CDR2 YYDKDF (reference sequence). The CDR3 sequence is 12 residues long. The CDR3: CATSRDSGGEFF. CDR3 DNA sequence: TGTGCCACCAGCAGAGATAGCGGAGGTGAGTTCTTC.

The sample holds a few counts of this clone. Here the CDR3 reads CASSPGRDYGYTF. The CDR3 DNA follows: TGTGCCAGCAGTCCGGGGCGGGACTATGGCTACACCTTC. This rearrangement joins TRBV27 to TRBJ1-2, with D possibly matching TRBD1 (5 bases). The germline gives CDR1 MNHEY, CDR2 SMNVEV (reference sequence). The CDR3 consists of 13 residues. Between the trimmed V and J ends, which lost 5 bases and 3 bases, there was a span of 10 bases.

The chain is built from TRBV19 and TRBJ2-1, with D uncertain. The germline gives CDR1 LNHDA, CDR2 SQIVND (reference sequence). The germline V and J ends were trimmed by 4 bases and 7 bases, with 8 bases remaining between them. The CDR3 is 12 amino acids. CDR3 protein: CASSNYKNEQFF. CDR3 bases: TGTGCCAGTAGTAATTACAAGAATGAGCAGTTCTTC. Variable domain in full (rest from reference TRBV19 and TRBJ2-1): DGGITQSPKYLFRKEGQNVTLSCEQNLNHDAMYWYRQDPGQGLRLIYYSQIVNDFQKGDIAEGYSVSREKKESFPLTVTSAQKNPTAFYLCASSNYKNEQFFGPGTRLTVL.